The rows below give T cell receptor beta chains drawn from one sample of a study of blood T cells in healthy people across ages. TCRdb reanalysed the 5' RACE reads using MiXCR and keeps one entry per CDR3 protein. Among hundreds of thousands of distinct CDR3 sequences listed, 40% to 45% were seen once. The sample comprised blood. These receptor sequences come from a man aged 80 or over in good health. Both conserved end residues are part of each CDR3. The order of the fields is clone size, V gene, CDR3 protein. Only part of the rows carry a size: once, few, many, or a class if the clone is expanded.

>few|TRBV21-1
CASILGIQHGAYEQYF
>.|TRBV4-3
CASSQDPDSGWLLPLHF
>.|TRBV5-1
CASSDGTRGSEQYF
>.|TRBV5-8
CASSWGGGVQETQYF
>many|TRBV7-2
CASSLARTGQETQYF
>.|TRBV7-2
CASSLGRALTSEQFF
>.|TRBV4-3
CASSQETQGLLVAYNEQFF
>few|TRBV15
CATSSRGRVAGLQETQYF
>many|TRBV20-1
CSARGQGGRYEQYF
>.|TRBV6-2/TRBV6-3
CASSYWTGTGLLYNEQFF
>.|TRBV24-1
CATSDQLRGTYNGQFF
>.|TRBV2
CASSESRTGQQYF
>many|TRBV10-1
CASSAGGNQETQYF
>few|TRBV11-3
CASSLFSDRDRPGEQFF
>few|TRBV7-2
CASSLGRSNYEQYF
>.|TRBV20-1
CSARPRDRVTDTQYF
>.|TRBV2
CASSDLTAVYEQYF
>once|TRBV18
CASSPPVRGGVYEQYF
>.|TRBV20-1
CSARDLPAANSYEQFF
>.|TRBV20-1
CKMERQETQYF
>.|TRBV4-1
CASSQDMRDYGYTF
>.|TRBV12-3/TRBV12-4
CASSPRTGGLSPLHF
>.|TRBV19
CASSMRAGPEAFF
>.|TRBV10-3
CAIRDSSGNTIYF
>once|TRBV20-1
CSARPQDRFLYEQYF
>.|TRBV7-6
CASSSSAGFDEQYF
>few|TRBV28
CASSSGLVYEQYF
>.|TRBV7-9
CASSLNHRATEAFF
>few|TRBV27
CASSGPGPTDTQYF
>.|TRBV20-1
CSAPTSGYYNEQFF
>few|TRBV28
CASSISHRQPQHF
>.|TRBV6-6
CASTSGQRNEKLFF
>few|TRBV4-3
CASSQGVGTGVTEAFF
>few|TRBV7-9
CASSFRTGYYEQYF
>few|TRBV12-5
CASTGIGGTDTQYF
>.|TRBV7-2
CASTHDLANEKLFF
>many|TRBV7-2
CASSLMETQYF
>.|TRBV6-2/TRBV6-3
CASSYWQGAGEQFF
>.|TRBV20-1
CSARGGRGTRGNQPQHF
>.|TRBV6-1
CASRDTLNYGYTF
>few|TRBV29-1
CSVEKNQGVEQYF
>few|TRBV27
CASKLGGAGEGQPQHF